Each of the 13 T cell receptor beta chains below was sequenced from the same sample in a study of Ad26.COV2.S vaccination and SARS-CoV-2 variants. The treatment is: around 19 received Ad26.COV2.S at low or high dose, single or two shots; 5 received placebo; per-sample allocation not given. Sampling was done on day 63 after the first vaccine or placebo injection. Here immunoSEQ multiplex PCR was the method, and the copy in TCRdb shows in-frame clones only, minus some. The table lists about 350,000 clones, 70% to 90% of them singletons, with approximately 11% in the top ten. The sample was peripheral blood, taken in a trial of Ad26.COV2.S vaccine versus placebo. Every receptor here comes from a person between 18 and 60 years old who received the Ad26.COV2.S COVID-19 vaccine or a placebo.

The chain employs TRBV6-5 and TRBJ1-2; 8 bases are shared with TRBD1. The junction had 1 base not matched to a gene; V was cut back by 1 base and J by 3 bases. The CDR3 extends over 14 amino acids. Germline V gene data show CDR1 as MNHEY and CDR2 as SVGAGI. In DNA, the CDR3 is TGTGCCAGCAGTTACTTGACAGGGGACTATGGCTACACCTTC. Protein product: CASSYLTGDYGYTF.

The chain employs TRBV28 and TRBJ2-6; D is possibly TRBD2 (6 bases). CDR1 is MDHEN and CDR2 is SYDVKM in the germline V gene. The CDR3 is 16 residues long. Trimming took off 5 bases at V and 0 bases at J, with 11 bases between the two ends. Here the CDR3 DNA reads TGTGCCAGCAGTCGGGCGGGGAGCTCTGGGGCCAACGTCCTGACTTTC. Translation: CASSRAGSSGANVLTF.

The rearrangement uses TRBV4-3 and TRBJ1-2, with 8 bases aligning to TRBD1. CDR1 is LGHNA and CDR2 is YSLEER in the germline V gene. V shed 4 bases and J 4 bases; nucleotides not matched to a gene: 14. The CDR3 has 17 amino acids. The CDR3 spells CASSRAVGQGGGYGYTF. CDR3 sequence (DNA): TGCGCCAGCAGCCGAGCTGTAGGACAGGGAGGTGGCTATGGCTACACCTTC.

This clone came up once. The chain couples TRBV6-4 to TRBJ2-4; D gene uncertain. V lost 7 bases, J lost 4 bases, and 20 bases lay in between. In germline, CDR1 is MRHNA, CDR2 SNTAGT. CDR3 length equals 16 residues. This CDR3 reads CASIKAARMWKNIQYF. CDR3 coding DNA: TGTGCCAGCATCAAGGCCGCCCGGATGTGGAAAAACATTCAGTACTTC.

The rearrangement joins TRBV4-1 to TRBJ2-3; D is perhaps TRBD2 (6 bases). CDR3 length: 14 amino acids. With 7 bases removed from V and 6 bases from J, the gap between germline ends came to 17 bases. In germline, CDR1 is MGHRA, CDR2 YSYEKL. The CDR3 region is CASNSGGIPDTQYF. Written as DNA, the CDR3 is TGCGCCAGCAACAGTGGGGGGATCCCCGATACGCAGTATTTT.

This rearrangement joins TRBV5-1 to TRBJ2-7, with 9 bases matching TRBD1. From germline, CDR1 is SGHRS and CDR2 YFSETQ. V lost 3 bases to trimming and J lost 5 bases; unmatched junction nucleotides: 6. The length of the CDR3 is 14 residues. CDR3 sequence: CASSWGTGCDEQYF. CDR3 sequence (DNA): TGCGCCAGCAGCTGGGGGACAGGGTGCGACGAGCAGTACTTC.

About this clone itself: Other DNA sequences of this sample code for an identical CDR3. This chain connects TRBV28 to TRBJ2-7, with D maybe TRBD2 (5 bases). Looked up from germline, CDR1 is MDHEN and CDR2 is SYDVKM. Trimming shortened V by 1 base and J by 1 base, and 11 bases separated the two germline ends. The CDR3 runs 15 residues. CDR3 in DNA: TGTGCCAGCAGTTTATCGCATCCGGGATCCTACGAGCAGTACTTC. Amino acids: CASSLSHPGSYEQYF.

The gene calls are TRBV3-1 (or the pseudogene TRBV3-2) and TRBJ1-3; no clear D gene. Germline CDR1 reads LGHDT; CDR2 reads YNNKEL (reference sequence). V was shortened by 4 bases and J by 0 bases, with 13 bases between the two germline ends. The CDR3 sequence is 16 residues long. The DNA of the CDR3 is TGTGCCAGCAGCCGCCGCGACGTCTACTCTGGAAACACCATATATTTT. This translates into CASSRRDVYSGNTIYF.

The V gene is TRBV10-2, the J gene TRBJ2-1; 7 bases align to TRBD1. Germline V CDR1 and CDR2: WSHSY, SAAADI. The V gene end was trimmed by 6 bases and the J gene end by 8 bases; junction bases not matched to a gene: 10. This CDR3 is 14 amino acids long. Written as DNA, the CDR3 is TGCGCCAGCAGAGACAGGGTAGGCGAGCATGAGCAGTTCTTC. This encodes CASRDRVGEHEQFF.

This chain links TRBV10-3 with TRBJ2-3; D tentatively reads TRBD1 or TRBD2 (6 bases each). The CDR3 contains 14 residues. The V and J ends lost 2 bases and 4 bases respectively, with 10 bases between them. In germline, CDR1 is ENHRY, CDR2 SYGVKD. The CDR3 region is CAISEGGQADTQYF. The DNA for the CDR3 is TGTGCCATCAGTGAGGGGGGGCAGGCAGATACGCAGTATTTT.

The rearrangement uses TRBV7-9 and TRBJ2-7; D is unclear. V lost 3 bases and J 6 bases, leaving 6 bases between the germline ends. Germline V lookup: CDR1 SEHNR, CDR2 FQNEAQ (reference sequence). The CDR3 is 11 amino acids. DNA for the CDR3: TGTGCCAGCAGCTTTAATGCCGAGCAGTACTTC. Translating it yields CASSFNAEQYF.

The CDR3 DNA is TGTGCCAGCAGTTTATGGGGGACAACAAATTCACCCCTCCACTTT. It codes for CASSLWGTTNSPLHF. The V call is TRBV27, the J call TRBJ1-6; D may be TRBD1 (6 bases). The V gene's germline CDR1 is MNHEY and CDR2 SMNVEV (reference sequence). This CDR3 has 15 amino acids. V shed 1 base and J shed 7 bases, with 11 bases lying between them.

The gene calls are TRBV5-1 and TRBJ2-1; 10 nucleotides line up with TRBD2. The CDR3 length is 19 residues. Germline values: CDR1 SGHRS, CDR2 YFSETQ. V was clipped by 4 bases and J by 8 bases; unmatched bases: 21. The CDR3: CASSGRQGSSGRIGDEQFF. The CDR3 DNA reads TGCGCCAGCAGCGGAAGACAGGGGTCTAGCGGGAGAATCGGTGATGAGCAGTTCTTC.